The 19 T cell receptor beta chains listed next were all sequenced from one sample in a study of human T cells and chemical hapten exposure. Each CDR3 protein is one row after TCRdb ran MiXCR on the RACE reads. The sample lists around 110,000 distinct CDR3 sequences; around 11% were seen once. The sample's time point: patch test 3, about 24 weeks after DPC sensitization. Specified treatment: therapeutic diphenylcyclopropenone sensitization with weekly scalp DPC. The input for sequencing was whole blood, taken in connection with sensitization to the hapten diphenylcyclopropenone (DPC). These receptors all stem from a woman aged 45-65 years with alopecia areata. Some clones in this sample may be carry-over from other donors' samples.

This clonotype was counted a few times. This rearrangement joins TRBV7-9 to TRBJ2-7; tentatively, D is TRBD1 (6 bases). The CDR3 totals 12 residues. Germline V gene lookup returns CDR1 SEHNR and CDR2 FQNEAQ (reference sequence). V lost 5 bases and J 4 bases, leaving 9 bases between the germline ends. The CDR3, as DNA: TGTGCCAGCAGCCGCCAGGGGTACGAGCAGTACTTC. Amino acids: CASSRQGYEQYF.

The chain is built from TRBV4-1 and TRBJ2-6; D unresolved. V lost 4 bases, J lost 0 bases, and 7 bases lay in between. The CDR3 is 15 residues long. Germline loops: CDR1 MGHRA, CDR2 YSYEKL. The CDR3 loop reads CASSRLVSGANVLTF. DNA of the CDR3: TGCGCCAGCAGCCGCCTTGTCTCTGGGGCCAACGTCCTGACTTTC.

The sample holds a few counts of this clonotype. The rearrangement uses TRBV11-2 and TRBJ1-1, with D possibly being TRBD1 (6 bases). This CDR3 spans 16 amino acids. Between the trimmed V and J ends, which lost 5 bases and 3 bases, there was a span of 19 bases. Germline loops: CDR1 SGHAT, CDR2 FQNNGV. Here the CDR3 reads CASSAPGRGGHTEAFF. The DNA for the CDR3 is TGTGCCAGCAGCGCCCCCGGACGGGGGGGGCACACTGAAGCTTTCTTT.

This clonotype has ten or more counts. This chain uses TRBV28 with TRBJ2-4; 12 positions match TRBD2. This CDR3 has 17 residues. Germline V gene sequence: CDR1 MDHEN, CDR2 SYDVKM. The V segment lost 2 bases and the J segment 3 bases; nucleotides outside the gene matches: 5. The CDR3 region has the DNA TGTGCCAGCAGTTTACTAGCGGGAGGGCCGGGCAAAAACATTCAGTACTTC. Translation gives CASSLLAGGPGKNIQYF.

The chain uses TRBV20-1 and TRBJ1-4; no definite D call. CDR3 size: 12 residues. Germline V lookup: CDR1 DFQATT, CDR2 SNEGSKA (reference sequence). V lost 3 bases, J lost 8 bases, and 10 bases lay in between. The CDR3 bases are TGCAGTGCTAGGCACAATAGCGAAAAACTGTTTTTT. This encodes CSARHNSEKLFF.

The chain has TRBV24-1 and TRBJ1-5, with a weak D call TRBD1 (6 bases). The CDR3 covers 13 residues. The V gene lost 2 bases and the J gene lost 8 bases, with 9 bases spanning the gap. CDR1 and CDR2 (germline): KGHDR, SFDVKD. CDR3 sequence (DNA): TGTGCCACCAGTGATTACAGGGATGAGCCCCAGCATTTT. This translates into CATSDYRDEPQHF.

This clonotype was counted many times. This chain uses TRBV4-3 with TRBJ2-1; no reliable D call. V gave up 3 bases and J gave up 4 bases, with 13 bases separating them. The CDR3 sequence is 15 residues long. Germline loops: CDR1 LGHNA, CDR2 YSLEER. The CDR3 sequence is CASSHRAESYNEQFF. The CDR3 nucleotides read TGCGCCAGCAGCCACCGGGCGGAATCGTACAATGAGCAGTTCTTC.

This clonotype was found a few times. The chain employs TRBV7-3 and TRBJ1-1, with D perhaps TRBD1 (6 bases). Trimming shortened V by 4 bases and J by 6 bases, and 12 bases separated the two germline ends. CDR1 and CDR2 (germline): SGHTA, FQGTGA. This CDR3 is 13 amino acids long. The CDR3 nucleotides read TGTGCCAGCAGCTCGAACCCAGGGGCTGAAGCTTTCTTT. Its translation is CASSSNPGAEAFF.

There are many counts of this clonotype. The chain combines TRBV15 with TRBJ2-7; TRBD2 matches 8 bases. Germline V CDR1 and CDR2: LNHNV, YYDKDF (reference sequence). This CDR3 has 15 residues. J was trimmed by 7 bases and V by 3 bases; bases with no gene match: 11. The chain's CDR3 is CATSSIDGGGSEQYF. The CDR3 DNA reads as TGTGCCACCAGCAGCATCGACGGGGGGGGGAGTGAGCAGTACTTC.

This clonotype has more than one count but fewer than ten. The V and J genes are TRBV5-6 and TRBJ2-5; 8 nucleotides agree with TRBD2. Trimming removed 0 bases from V and 7 bases from J; junction bases left unmatched: 8. The CDR3 extends over 15 amino acids. The germline CDR1 and CDR2 sequences are SGHDT and YYEEEE. CDR3 residues: CASSLALTSVGTQYF. DNA for the CDR3: TGTGCCAGCAGCTTGGCCCTGACTAGCGTCGGGACCCAGTACTTC.

This clonotype was seen a few times. The rearrangement joins TRBV9 to TRBJ2-3; 9 bases fit TRBD2. The CDR3 loop spans 15 amino acids. Per the germline V gene, CDR1 is SGDLS and CDR2 is YYNGEE. Unmatched junction bases numbered 8, after V lost 4 bases and J lost 5 bases. The CDR3 spells CASSPAGGPLDTQYF. The CDR3 DNA is TGTGCCAGCAGCCCGGCGGGGGGGCCCCTAGATACGCAGTATTTT.

Concerning this clonotype: No DNA is shown, since the ends of the CDR3 on it are uncertain; the CDR3 is the one TCRdb lists. The V gene is TRBV5-1, the J gene TRBJ2-5; TRBD1 is the table's D call, not checked against the DNA. The CDR3 length equals 14 residues, ends included. Germline assignment: CDR1 SGHRS and CDR2 YFSETQ. CDR3 in amino acids: CASSFGPGEETQYF.

This clonotype appeared many times. The rearrangement joins TRBV7-2 to TRBJ2-7; 7 bases are shared with TRBD2. V was pared by 5 bases and J by 2 bases, with 12 bases of the junction left unmatched. Germline lookup yields CDR1 SGHTA and CDR2 FQGNSA. The length of the CDR3 is 16 residues. The CDR3 nucleotides read TGTGCCAGCAGCCAGAGCGGGGCTGCTGAAGCCTACGAGCAGTACTTC. This encodes CASSQSGAAEAYEQYF.

The table lists this clonotype with many counts. The chain is built from TRBV12-3 or TRBV12-4 and TRBJ1-2; no definite D call. The CDR3 has 14 residues. Trimming stripped 6 bases from V and 4 bases from J, with 15 bases between. As DNA, the CDR3 is TGTGCCAGCAGACCCAGCAGGTCCCTCTATGGCTACACCTTC. Translating gives CASRPSRSLYGYTF.

The gene calls are TRBV6-1 and TRBJ1-1, with unresolved D. Germline V gene lookup returns CDR1 MNHNS and CDR2 SASEGT. This CDR3 has 13 residues. V was clipped by 2 bases and J by 5 bases, with 9 bases between them. CDR3 bases: TGTGCCAGCAGTGAACGGCAAAGTACTGAAGCTTTCTTT. It specifies CASSERQSTEAFF.

In this sample, this clonotype turned up a few times. The V gene is TRBV20-1, the J gene TRBJ2-3; D call uncertain. The germline gives CDR1 DFQATT, CDR2 SNEGSKA (reference sequence). V lost 0 bases and J 3 bases, leaving 7 bases between the germline ends. The CDR3 is made up of 13 amino acids. In DNA form, the CDR3 reads TGCAGTGCTAGAGATGGCTCGACAGATACGCAGTATTTT. As protein: CSARDGSTDTQYF.

The chain is built from TRBV6-1 and TRBJ2-3; D is ambiguous. Trimming took 2 bases from V and 3 from J, leaving 3 bases between them. The CDR3 sequence is 12 residues long. Germline CDR1 is MNHNS and CDR2 is SASEGT. CDR3 bases: TGTGCCAGCAGTGAACAAACAGATACGCAGTATTTT. Translation: CASSEQTDTQYF.

CDR3 nucleotides: TGTGCCAGCAGGCGACTAGGGAGCACAGATACGCAGTATTTT. This gives the protein CASRRLGSTDTQYF. The V and J genes are TRBV3-1 and TRBJ2-3, with a weak D call TRBD2 (6 bases). Trimming left V 6 bases short and J 0 bases short, with 10 bases between. The CDR3 covers 14 residues. Germline CDR1 and CDR2: LGHDT and YNNKEL (reference sequence).

The chain combines TRBV12-3 or TRBV12-4 with TRBJ1-2; 8 bases match TRBD1. V lost 5 bases to trimming and J lost 7 bases; unmatched junction nucleotides: 9. There are 14 residues in the CDR3. The CDR3 loop reads CASSRADRGSGYTF. The CDR3 region has the DNA TGTGCCAGCAGTCGAGCTGACAGGGGCTCTGGCTACACCTTC.